This T cell receptor (beta chain) was found in a study of blood T cell repertoires in COVID-19. The overall study: The United States, Italy and Spain supplied acute and convalescent COVID-19 samples.

The authors' processing: Researchers report that nucleated cell counts were estimated from reference gene primer amplification. Clones were read by immunoSEQ multiplex PCR, and TCRdb kept only the in-frame ones, dropping some. V and J calls and clone size are given by that table; D and trimming were obtained from the DNA. Of more than 300,000 clones in the sample, about nine tenths were seen once. This clone was seen only once. Living in roughly 23 US areas, the participants were between about 18 and 100 years of age. Each participant's cohort was designated according to participant-reported clinical history. V was clipped by 2 bases and J by 5 bases, with 13 bases between them. Germline CDR1 reads SGHNT; CDR2 reads YENEEA. The CDR3 length is 14 residues.

This TCR was recovered from a young man who had recovered from COVID-19. This rearrangement joins TRBV11-3 to TRBJ2-7; weak D call: TRBD1 (5 bases). Sequencing was carried out using PBMCs or T cells enriched from blood (not recorded which). The CDR3 nucleotides are TGTGCCAGCAGCTTACATCGGGCAGGGCACGAGCAGTACTTC. It specifies CASSLHRAGHEQYF.